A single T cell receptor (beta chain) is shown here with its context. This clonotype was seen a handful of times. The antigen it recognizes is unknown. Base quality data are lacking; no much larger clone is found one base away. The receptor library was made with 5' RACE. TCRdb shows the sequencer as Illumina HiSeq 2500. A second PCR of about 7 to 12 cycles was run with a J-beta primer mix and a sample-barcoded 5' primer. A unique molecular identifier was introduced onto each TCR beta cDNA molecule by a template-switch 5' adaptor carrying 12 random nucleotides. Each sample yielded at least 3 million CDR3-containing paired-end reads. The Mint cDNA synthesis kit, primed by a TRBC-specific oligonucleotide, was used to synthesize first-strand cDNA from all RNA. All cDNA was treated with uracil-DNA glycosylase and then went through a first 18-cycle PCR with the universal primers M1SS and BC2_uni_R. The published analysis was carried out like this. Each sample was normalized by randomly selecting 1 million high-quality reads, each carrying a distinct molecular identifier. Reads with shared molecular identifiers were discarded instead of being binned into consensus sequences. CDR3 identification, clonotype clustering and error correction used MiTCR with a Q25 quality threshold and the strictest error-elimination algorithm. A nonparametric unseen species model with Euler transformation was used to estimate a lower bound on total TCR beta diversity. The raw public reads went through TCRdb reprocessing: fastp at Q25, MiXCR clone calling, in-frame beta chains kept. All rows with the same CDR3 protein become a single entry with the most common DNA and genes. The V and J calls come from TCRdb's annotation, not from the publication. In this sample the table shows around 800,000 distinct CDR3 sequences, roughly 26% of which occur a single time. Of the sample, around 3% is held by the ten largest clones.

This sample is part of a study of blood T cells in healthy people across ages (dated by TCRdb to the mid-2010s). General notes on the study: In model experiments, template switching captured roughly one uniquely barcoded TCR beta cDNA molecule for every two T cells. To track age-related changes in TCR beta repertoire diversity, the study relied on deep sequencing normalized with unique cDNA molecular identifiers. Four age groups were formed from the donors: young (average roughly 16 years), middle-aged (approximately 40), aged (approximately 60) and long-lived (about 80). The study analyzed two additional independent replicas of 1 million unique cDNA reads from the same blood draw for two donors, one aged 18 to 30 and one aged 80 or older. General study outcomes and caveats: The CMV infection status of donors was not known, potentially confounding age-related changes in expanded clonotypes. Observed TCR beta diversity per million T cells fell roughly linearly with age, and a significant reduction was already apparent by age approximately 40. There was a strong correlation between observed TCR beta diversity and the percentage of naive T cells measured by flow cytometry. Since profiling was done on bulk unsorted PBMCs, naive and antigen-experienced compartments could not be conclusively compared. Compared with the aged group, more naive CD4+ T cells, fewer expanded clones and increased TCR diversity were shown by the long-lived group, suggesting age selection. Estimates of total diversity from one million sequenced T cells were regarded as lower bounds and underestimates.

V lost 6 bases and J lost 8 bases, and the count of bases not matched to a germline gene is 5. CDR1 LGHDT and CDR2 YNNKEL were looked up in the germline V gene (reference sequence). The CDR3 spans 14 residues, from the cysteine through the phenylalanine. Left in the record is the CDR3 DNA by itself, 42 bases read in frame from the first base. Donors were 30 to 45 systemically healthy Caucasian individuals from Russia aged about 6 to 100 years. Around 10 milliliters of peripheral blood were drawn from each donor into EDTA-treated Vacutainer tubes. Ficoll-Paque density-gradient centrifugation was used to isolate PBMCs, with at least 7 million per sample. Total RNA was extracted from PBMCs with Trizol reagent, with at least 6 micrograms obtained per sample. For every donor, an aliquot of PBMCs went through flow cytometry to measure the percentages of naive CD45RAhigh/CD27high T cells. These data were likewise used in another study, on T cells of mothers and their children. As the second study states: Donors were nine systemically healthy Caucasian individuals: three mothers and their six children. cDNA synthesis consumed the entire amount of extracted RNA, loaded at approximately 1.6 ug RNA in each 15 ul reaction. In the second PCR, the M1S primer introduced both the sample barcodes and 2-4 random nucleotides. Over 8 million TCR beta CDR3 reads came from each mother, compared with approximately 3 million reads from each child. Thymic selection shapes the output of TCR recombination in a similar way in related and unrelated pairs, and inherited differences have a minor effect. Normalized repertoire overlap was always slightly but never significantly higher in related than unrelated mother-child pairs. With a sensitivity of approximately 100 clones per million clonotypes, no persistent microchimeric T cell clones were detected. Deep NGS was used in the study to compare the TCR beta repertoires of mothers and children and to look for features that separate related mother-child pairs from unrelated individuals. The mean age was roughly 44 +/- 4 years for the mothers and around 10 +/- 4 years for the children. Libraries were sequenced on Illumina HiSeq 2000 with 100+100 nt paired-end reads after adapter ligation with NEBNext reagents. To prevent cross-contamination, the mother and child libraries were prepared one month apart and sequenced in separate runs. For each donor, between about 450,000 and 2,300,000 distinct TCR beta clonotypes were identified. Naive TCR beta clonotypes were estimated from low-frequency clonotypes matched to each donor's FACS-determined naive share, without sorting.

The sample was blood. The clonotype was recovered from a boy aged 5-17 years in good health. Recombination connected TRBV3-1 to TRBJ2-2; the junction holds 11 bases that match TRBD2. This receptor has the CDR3 CASRLAGGRGELFF. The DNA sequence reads TGTGCCAGCAGGCTAGCGGGGGGAAGAGGGGAGCTGTTTTTT.